This passage covers 30 T cell receptor beta chains from one sample sequenced in a study of shared clonotypes between healthy human individuals. Measured with immunoSEQ multiplex PCR; TCRdb has only the in-frame clones, and not every one. This table holds some 240,000 clones, 65% found once. Sample: memory CD4+ T cells sorted from blood. The subset: CD45RA-negative fraction. The receptors come from a man aged 25-45 years in good health.

J is TRBJ2-2 and V is TRBV4-3, with D tentatively TRBD1 (6 bases). The CDR3 length is 16 residues. Trimming took off 1 base at V and 3 bases at J, with 12 bases between the two ends. The V gene's germline CDR1 is LGHNA and CDR2 YSLEER. The CDR3 region has the DNA TGCGCCAGCAGCCAAGTGTCAGGGGTAGACACCGGGGAGCTGTTTTTT. Protein sequence: CASSQVSGVDTGELFF.

CDR3 nucleotide sequence: TGCGCCAGCAGCCTGGTCCCTAGCGGGTACGAGCAGTACTTC. This translates into CASSLVPSGYEQYF. V is TRBV5-1 and J is TRBJ2-7, with 8 positions matching TRBD2. The junction had 7 bases not matched to a gene; V was cut back by 4 bases and J by 4 bases. Germline V lookup: CDR1 SGHRS, CDR2 YFSETQ. The CDR3 sequence is 14 residues long.

The genes are TRBV6-5 and TRBJ1-5; TRBD1 is a possible D gene (6 bases). V lost 6 bases and J 7 bases, leaving 13 bases between the germline ends. CDR1 is MNHEY and CDR2 is SVGAGI in the germline V gene. The CDR3 consists of 13 residues. The CDR3 DNA follows: TGTGCCAGCAGCAATAGACAGGACCAGCCCCAGCATTTT. Its protein is CASSNRQDQPQHF.

The chain recombines TRBV18 with TRBJ2-1; D is ambiguous. The CDR3 loop spans 13 amino acids. The germline gives CDR1 KGHSH, CDR2 LQKENI. The V gene lost 2 bases and the J gene lost 9 bases, with 11 bases spanning the gap. The CDR3, as DNA: TGTGCCAGCTCACCAGCCGGATTGGGTGAGCAGTTCTTC. Amino acids: CASSPAGLGEQFF.

This sequence joins TRBV5-1 and TRBJ2-5; a possible D gene is TRBD2 (6 bases). Germline loops: CDR1 SGHRS, CDR2 YFSETQ. This CDR3 has 16 amino acids. V was cut by 0 bases and J by 2 bases, with 14 bases left in between. CDR3 nucleotide sequence: TGCGCCAGCAGCTTGGGTGGGGCGGGGTCTCAAGAGACCCAGTACTTC. It yields the protein CASSLGGAGSQETQYF.

The chain is built from TRBV11-3 and TRBJ2-7; TRBD1 agrees at 8 bases. Germline V gene data show CDR1 as SGHNT and CDR2 as YENEEA. V trimming: 5 bases; J trimming: 4 bases; junction bases outside the gene matches: 4. The CDR3 extends over 13 amino acids. As DNA, the CDR3 is TGTGCCAGCAGCCCCCGGACAGGGTACGAGCAGTACTTC. This codes for CASSPRTGYEQYF.

The V call is TRBV30, the J call TRBJ1-3; D gene ambiguous. Germline CDR1 is GTSNPN and CDR2 is SVGIG (reference sequence). Trimming removed 2 bases at V and 0 bases at J, with 11 bases between. The CDR3 spans 15 residues. The CDR3 bases are TGTGCCTGGAGTACACGTGGGTCCTCTGGAAACACCATATATTTT. Protein: CAWSTRGSSGNTIYF.

The CDR3, as DNA: TGTGCCAGCAGTTTTTCTAGCGGCACAGATACGCAGTATTTT. Protein sequence: CASSFSSGTDTQYF. The rearrangement links TRBV6-5 to TRBJ2-3; the D gene is possibly TRBD2 (6 bases). Trimming left V 4 bases short and J 1 base short, with 9 bases between. CDR1 is MNHEY, CDR2 SVGAGI, per germline. This CDR3 is built from 14 residues.

At least ten counts were recorded for this clone. The genes are TRBV7-2 and TRBJ1-2; tentatively, D is TRBD1 (5 bases). Germline values: CDR1 SGHTA, CDR2 FQGNSA. Trimming pared 3 bases from V and 2 bases from J, leaving 19 bases between. This CDR3 region has 17 residues. The CDR3 spells CASSFLSAGRINYGYTF. The CDR3 nucleotides read TGTGCCAGCAGCTTTTTGAGTGCGGGACGGATAAACTATGGCTACACCTTC.

In this sample, this clone turned up many times. Sequence at one end of the junction differs from germline and may be a read error. V usage is TRBV2 and J usage is TRBJ2-3; 13 bases are a match to TRBD2. The CDR3 sequence is 16 residues long. The germline CDR1 and CDR2 sequences are SNHLY and FYNNEI. CDR3 loop: CASTEQGLAGTDTQYF. The CDR3 nucleotides read TGTGCCAGCACTGAACAGGGACTAGCGGGAACAGATACGCAGTATTTT.

This clone was seen just once. The chain is built from TRBV20-1 and TRBJ2-7; no reliable D call. V was pared by 6 bases and J by 7 bases, with 10 bases between. The CDR3 has 10 amino acids. Germline V gene sequence: CDR1 DFQATT, CDR2 SNEGSKA (reference sequence). CDR3 sequence reads: CSALKQEQYF. The CDR3 DNA is TGCAGTGCATTGAAACAAGAGCAGTACTTC.

The V call is TRBV27, the J call TRBJ2-1, with D uncertain. Germline CDR1 MNHEY, CDR2 SMNVEV (reference sequence). The CDR3 extends over 12 amino acids. V lost 0 bases, J lost 9 bases, and 6 bases lay in between. CDR3 DNA sequence: TGTGCCAGCAGTTTATCGTTTGGTGAGCAGTTCTTC. This codes for CASSLSFGEQFF.

The CDR3 nucleotides read TGTGCCAGCAGCCTTACTATGGGCTGGTCACATGGCTACACCTTC. As protein: CASSLTMGWSHGYTF. The genes are TRBV27 and TRBJ1-2; D remains unclear. V shed 6 bases and J shed 6 bases, with 20 bases lying between them. Looked up from germline, CDR1 is MNHEY and CDR2 is SMNVEV (reference sequence). The CDR3 is made up of 15 amino acids.

The chain couples TRBV15 to TRBJ2-1; D may be TRBD2 (5 bases). Looked up from germline, CDR1 is LNHNV and CDR2 is YYDKDF (reference sequence). V was shortened by 9 bases and J by 3 bases, with 18 bases between the two germline ends. The CDR3 length is 15 residues. Here the CDR3 DNA reads TGTGCCACATCGACTAATCTGCCAATCTACAATGAGCAGTTCTTC. It yields the protein CATSTNLPIYNEQFF.

This clone has only a few counts. The chain combines TRBV10-3 with TRBJ1-2; TRBD1 matches at 7 bases. Germline-derived CDR1 and CDR2 are ENHRY and SYGVKD. V shed 6 bases and J 2 bases; nucleotides not matched to a gene: 3. There are 13 residues in the CDR3. CDR3 loop: CAISTTGNYGYTF. The DNA of the CDR3 is TGTGCCATCAGCACGACAGGGAACTATGGCTACACCTTC.

The chain uses TRBV6-6 and TRBJ2-1, with D possibly being TRBD1 (6 bases). With 5 bases removed from V and 6 bases from J, the gap between germline ends came to 11 bases. Germline V gene lookup returns CDR1 MNHNY and CDR2 SVGAGI (reference sequence). The CDR3 has 13 amino acids. The CDR3 bases are TGTGCCAGCAGTAGGGGGTTTCCCAATGAGCAGTTCTTC. This translates into CASSRGFPNEQFF.

With respect to this clone: The sample has other DNA sequences that encode this CDR3 too. The rearrangement links TRBV18 to TRBJ2-3; 9 nucleotides line up with TRBD1. The germline V gene encodes CDR1 KGHSH and CDR2 LQKENI. The CDR3 contains 15 residues. V shed 3 bases and J 1 base; nucleotides not matched to a gene: 2. CDR3 sequence (DNA): TGTGCCAGCTCACCGAGGGACAGGGGCACAGATACGCAGTATTTT. The encoded protein is CASSPRDRGTDTQYF.

V is TRBV4-1 and J is TRBJ2-3, with 10 bases identical to TRBD1. Germline loops: CDR1 MGHRA, CDR2 YSYEKL. The CDR3 has 17 amino acids. V shed 1 base, J shed 1 base, and the junction held 5 bases outside the gene matches. CDR3 sequence (DNA): TGCGCCAGCAGCCAAGCTTCCGGGACAGGGGGCACAGATACGCAGTATTTT. Translated, it gives CASSQASGTGGTDTQYF.

CDR3 amino acids: CASSDRGARLLFF. For the CDR3, the DNA is TGTGCCAGCAGCGACCGGGGGGCGCGTCTCTTGTTCTTT. The chain has TRBV7-3 and TRBJ1-1, with D possibly being TRBD1 (6 bases). Germline values: CDR1 SGHTA, CDR2 FQGTGA. Trimming left V 5 bases short and J 14 bases short, with 21 bases between. The CDR3 runs to 13 residues.

V usage is TRBV7-2 and J usage is TRBJ2-7; 11 bases match TRBD2. With 2 bases clipped from V and 4 bases from J, the junction kept 7 bases outside the gene matches. The CDR3 is 16 amino acids. Germline CDR1 reads SGHTA; CDR2 reads FQGNSA. CDR3 coding DNA: TGTGCCAGCAGCTTACAAGATAGCGGGAGGGCTTACGAGCAGTACTTC. Translation: CASSLQDSGRAYEQYF.

This clone was picked up a small number of times. The V call is TRBV18, the J call TRBJ2-7; D unresolved. The CDR3 has 14 residues. Deletions cut 1 base from V and 5 bases from J, with 12 bases between. CDR1 is KGHSH and CDR2 is LQKENI in the germline V gene. CDR3 protein: CASSPQASSNEQYF. The CDR3 nucleotides are TGTGCCAGCTCACCACAAGCCAGTAGCAACGAGCAGTACTTC.

This clone was seen more than once but under ten times. In the same sample, other DNA sequences code for this CDR3. The chain is built from TRBV5-1 and TRBJ2-3, with 8 bases fitting TRBD2. The trim removed 6 bases at V and 2 bases at J, leaving 5 bases unmatched. The germline V gene encodes CDR1 SGHRS and CDR2 YFSETQ. The CDR3 has 14 residues. CDR3 nucleotides: TGCGCCAGCATCCGGGGGGGATCCACAGATACGCAGTATTTT. The encoded protein is CASIRGGSTDTQYF.

The V and J genes are TRBV20-1 and TRBJ2-3; D is unclear. CDR1 and CDR2 from the germline V gene are DFQATT and SNEGSKA (reference sequence). This CDR3 comprises 11 residues. V dropped 5 bases and J dropped 2 bases, with 5 bases sitting between them. The CDR3 nucleotides are TGCAGTGCTTGTCCCACAGATACGCAGTATTTT. Translated, it gives CSACPTDTQYF.

The chain recombines TRBV29-1 with TRBJ2-7; 9 bases are a match to TRBD1. The CDR3 sequence is 15 residues long. Germline V lookup: CDR1 SQVTM, CDR2 ANQGSEA. J lost 2 bases, V lost 6 bases, and 11 bases had no gene match. The CDR3 spells CSVRTGTGPTYEQYF. The CDR3 DNA is TGCAGCGTCAGAACCGGGACAGGGCCCACCTACGAGCAGTACTTC.

This clone was counted many times. The chain combines TRBV5-6 with TRBJ1-2; D not certain. The CDR3 length is 14 residues. Trimming took 0 bases from V and 4 from J, leaving 10 bases between them. The germline gives CDR1 SGHDT, CDR2 YYEEEE. The DNA for the CDR3 is TGTGCCAGCAGCTTGGTGCGCCAGCGCTATGGCTACACCTTC. This codes for CASSLVRQRYGYTF.

In its sample, this clone was seen a few times. This chain links TRBV7-2 with TRBJ2-7, with unresolved D. Germline CDR1 is SGHTA and CDR2 is FQGNSA. This CDR3 has 13 amino acids. Deletions cut 4 bases from V and 7 bases from J, with 14 bases between. DNA for the CDR3: TGTGCCAGCAGCTCCCGTTCCGTGGGAGAGCAGTACTTC. This gives the protein CASSSRSVGEQYF.

The rearrangement uses TRBV6-5 and TRBJ2-4; D not certain. CDR1 MNHEY and CDR2 SVGAGI come from the germline V gene. Trimming pared 3 bases from V and 7 bases from J, leaving 4 bases between. CDR3 size: 11 residues. The CDR3 is CASSYGNIQYF. In DNA form, the CDR3 reads TGTGCCAGCAGTTATGGTAACATTCAGTACTTC.

At least ten counts were recorded for this clone. The chain combines TRBV5-1 with TRBJ2-1; TRBD2 aligns across 7 bases. Trimming removed 2 bases from V and 4 bases from J; junction bases left unmatched: 6. Germline lookup yields CDR1 SGHRS and CDR2 YFSETQ. CDR3 length: 15 residues. DNA of the CDR3: TGCGCCAGCAGCTTTTTTTCTAGCGGTTACAATGAGCAGTTCTTC. Amino acid sequence: CASSFFSSGYNEQFF.

The sample holds many counts of this clone. This rearrangement joins TRBV29-1 to TRBJ2-2, with D uncertain. The CDR3 has 11 residues. Per the germline V gene, CDR1 is SQVTM and CDR2 is ANQGSEA. With 2 bases removed from V and 7 bases from J, the gap between germline ends came to 5 bases. In DNA form, the CDR3 reads TGCAGCGTTGAAATCGGCGGGGAGCTGTTTTTT. It encodes CSVEIGGELFF.

V and J are TRBV6-4 and TRBJ2-5; D remains ambiguous. V dropped 2 bases and J dropped 12 bases, with 13 bases sitting between them. Germline V gives CDR1 MRHNA, CDR2 SNTAGT. CDR3 size: 12 residues. The CDR3: CASSDPLSPEYF. The CDR3 DNA is TGTGCCAGCAGTGACCCCCTCTCTCCGGAGTACTTC.